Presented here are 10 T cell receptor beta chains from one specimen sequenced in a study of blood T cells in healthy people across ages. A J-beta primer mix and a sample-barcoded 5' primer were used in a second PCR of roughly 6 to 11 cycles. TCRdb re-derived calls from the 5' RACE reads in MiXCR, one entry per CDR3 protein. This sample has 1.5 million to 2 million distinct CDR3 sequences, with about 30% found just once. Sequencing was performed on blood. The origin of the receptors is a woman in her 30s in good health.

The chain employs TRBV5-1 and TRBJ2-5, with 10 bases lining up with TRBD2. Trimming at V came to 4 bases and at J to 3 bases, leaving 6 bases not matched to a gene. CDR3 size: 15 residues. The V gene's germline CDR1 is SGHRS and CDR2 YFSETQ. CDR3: CASSPGLAVEETQYF. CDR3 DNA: TGCGCCAGCAGCCCCGGACTAGCGGTCGAAGAGACCCAGTACTTC.

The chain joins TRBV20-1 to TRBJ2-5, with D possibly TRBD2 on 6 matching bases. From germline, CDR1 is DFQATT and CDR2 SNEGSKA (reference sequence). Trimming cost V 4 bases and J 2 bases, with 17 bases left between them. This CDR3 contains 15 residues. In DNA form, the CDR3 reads TGCAGTGCTATCCGTGGACGGGGAGGACAAGAGACCCAGTACTTC. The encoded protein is CSAIRGRGGQETQYF.

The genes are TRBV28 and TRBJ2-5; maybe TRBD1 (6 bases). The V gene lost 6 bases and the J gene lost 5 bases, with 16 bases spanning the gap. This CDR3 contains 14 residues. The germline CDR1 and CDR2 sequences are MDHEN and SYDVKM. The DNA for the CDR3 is TGTGCCAGCAGGCCCCGTGGGGGCGAGGAGACCCAGTACTTC. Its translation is CASRPRGGEETQYF. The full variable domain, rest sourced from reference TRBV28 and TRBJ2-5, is DVKVTQSSRYLVKRTGEKVFLECVQDMDHENMFWYRQDPGLGLRLIYFSYDVKMKEKGDIPEGYSVSREKKERFSLILESASTNQTSMYLCASRPRGGEETQYFGPGTRLLVL.

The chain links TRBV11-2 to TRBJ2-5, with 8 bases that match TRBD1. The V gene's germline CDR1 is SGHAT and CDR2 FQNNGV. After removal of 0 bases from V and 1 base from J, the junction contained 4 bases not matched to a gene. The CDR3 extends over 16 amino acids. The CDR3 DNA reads TGTGCCAGCAGCTTAGATGGGACAGGCGGCCAAGAGACCCAGTACTTC. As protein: CASSLDGTGGQETQYF.

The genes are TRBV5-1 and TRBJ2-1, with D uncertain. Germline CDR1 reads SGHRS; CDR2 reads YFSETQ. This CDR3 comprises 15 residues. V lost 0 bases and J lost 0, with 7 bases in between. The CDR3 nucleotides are TGCGCCAGCAGCTTGGGTGACCTCTCCTACAATGAGCAGTTCTTC. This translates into CASSLGDLSYNEQFF.

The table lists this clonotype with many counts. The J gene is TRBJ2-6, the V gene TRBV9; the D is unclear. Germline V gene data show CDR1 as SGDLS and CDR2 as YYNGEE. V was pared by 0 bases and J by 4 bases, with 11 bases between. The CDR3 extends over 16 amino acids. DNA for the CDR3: TGTGCCAGCAGCGTAGGTCCGGTACCGGGGGCCAACGTCCTGACTTTC. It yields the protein CASSVGPVPGANVLTF.

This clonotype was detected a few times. CDR3 region: CASAAGSGYNEQFF. CDR3 bases: TGTGCCAGCGCTGCCGGTAGCGGATACAATGAGCAGTTCTTC. The chain carries TRBV3-1 and TRBJ2-1; TRBD2 might be the D (6 bases). V dropped 8 bases and J dropped 4 bases, with 15 bases sitting between them. Germline loops: CDR1 LGHDT, CDR2 YNNKEL (reference sequence). The CDR3 loop spans 14 amino acids.

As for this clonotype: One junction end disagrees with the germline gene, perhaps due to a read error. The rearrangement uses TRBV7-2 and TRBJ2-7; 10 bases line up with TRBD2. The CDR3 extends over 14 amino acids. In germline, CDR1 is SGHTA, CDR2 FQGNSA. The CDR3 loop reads CASSSSGGSYEQDF. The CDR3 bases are TGTGCCAGCAGCTCTAGCGGGGGTTCCTACGAGCAGGACTTC.

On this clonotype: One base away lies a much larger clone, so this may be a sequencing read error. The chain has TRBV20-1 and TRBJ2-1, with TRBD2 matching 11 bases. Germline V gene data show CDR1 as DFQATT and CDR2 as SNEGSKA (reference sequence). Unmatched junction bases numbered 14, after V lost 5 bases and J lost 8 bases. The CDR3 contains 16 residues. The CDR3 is CSAVIAGGQPVDEQFF. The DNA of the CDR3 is TGCAGTGCTGTCATAGCGGGGGGGCAGCCAGTCGATGAGCAGTTCTTC.

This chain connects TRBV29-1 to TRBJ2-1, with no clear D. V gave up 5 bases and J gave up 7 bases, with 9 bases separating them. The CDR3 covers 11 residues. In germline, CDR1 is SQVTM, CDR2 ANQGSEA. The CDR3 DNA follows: TGCAGCGTTAATGCCGGGAATGAGCAGTTCTTC. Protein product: CSVNAGNEQFF.